Below, 25 T cell receptor beta chains from the same sample are listed, as sequenced in a study of blood T cell repertoires in COVID-19. Clones were sequenced by immunoSEQ multiplex PCR, and TCRdb holds only the in-frame ones, with some missing. The sample shows under 450,000 clones, 83% of them seen only once. Material: PBMCs or T cells enriched from blood (not recorded which). These TCRs come from a woman between 45 and 60 years old who had recovered from COVID-19.

The chain recombines TRBV4-1 with TRBJ1-4, with 8 bases matching TRBD1. Losses at the gene ends were 6 bases for V and 0 bases for J; bases not matched to a gene: 9. This CDR3 has 17 amino acids. Per the germline V gene, CDR1 is MGHRA and CDR2 is YSYEKL. CDR3 amino acids: CASRSRTGHSTNEKLFF. In nucleotides, the CDR3 is TGCGCCAGCAGATCTCGGACAGGGCACTCAACTAATGAAAAACTGTTTTTT.

The V call is TRBV7-3, the J call TRBJ1-3; D is unclear. Per germline, CDR1 SGHTA and CDR2 FQGTGA. The CDR3 is made up of 15 amino acids. The V end lost 3 bases, the J end lost 2 bases, and 11 bases lay between the germline ends. In nucleotides, the CDR3 is TGTGCCAGCAGCTTGGAGAGAGCCCCTGGAAACACCATATATTTT. Its translation: CASSLERAPGNTIYF. Full variable domain (remainder filled in from reference TRBV7-3 and TRBJ1-3): GAGVSQTPSNKVTEKGKYVELRCDPISGHTALYWYRQSLGQGPEFLIYFQGTGAADDSGLPNDRFFAVRPEGSVSTLKIQRTERGDSAVYLCASSLERAPGNTIYFGEGSWLTVV.

This chain joins TRBV6-2 or TRBV6-3 and TRBJ1-2, with D maybe TRBD1 (6 bases). Deletions cut 5 bases from V and 7 bases from J, with 20 bases between. Germline V gene sequence: CDR1 MNHEY, CDR2 SVGEGT. The CDR3 runs 15 residues. The CDR3: CASSPDSLKRSGYTF. CDR3 DNA: TGTGCCAGCAGTCCGGACAGTTTGAAGAGAAGTGGCTACACCTTC.

To note about this clone: The junction departs from the called germline gene at one end, perhaps through a read error. The gene calls are TRBV3-1 (or the pseudogene TRBV3-2) and TRBJ2-3; D perhaps matches TRBD2 (9 bases). CDR3 length: 13 residues. Germline CDR1 is LGHDT and CDR2 is YNNKEL (reference sequence). In DNA form, the CDR3 reads TGTGCCAGCAGCCAAGACGGTCTAGCGGGACAGGTTTTT. This translates into CASSQDGLAGQVF.

The chain carries TRBV5-1 and TRBJ2-1; TRBD2 matches at 11 bases. This CDR3 spans 15 amino acids. Germline lookup yields CDR1 SGHRS and CDR2 YFSETQ. The J segment lost 5 bases and the V segment lost 4 bases, leaving 5 bases of the junction unmatched. The CDR3 DNA follows: TGCGCCAGCAGCCCTGGGACTAGCGGAAACAATGAGCAGTTCTTC. It translates to CASSPGTSGNNEQFF.

The chain combines TRBV7-6 with TRBJ2-1, with D hard to call. The ends were cut back, 5 bases at V and 7 bases at J, with 21 bases in the middle. CDR3 length: 16 amino acids. Germline lookup yields CDR1 SGHVS and CDR2 FNYEAQ. Here the CDR3 DNA reads TGTGCCAGCAGCCCAACCCTTCTAACTCTAGGTAATGAGCAGTTCTTC. This sequence encodes CASSPTLLTLGNEQFF.

V gene TRBV30 combines with J gene TRBJ2-3, with 7 nucleotides matching TRBD1. Per germline, CDR1 GTSNPN and CDR2 SVGIG (reference sequence). V lost 2 bases to trimming and J lost 10 bases; unmatched junction nucleotides: 3. The length of the CDR3 is 11 residues. CDR3 DNA sequence: TGTGCCTGGAGTATAGACAGGGCGCAGTATTTT. Protein: CAWSIDRAQYF.

This chain uses TRBV9 with TRBJ2-7, with 14 bases lining up with TRBD2. Per germline, CDR1 SGDLS and CDR2 YYNGEE. The CDR3 has 15 amino acids. J gave up 6 bases and V 3 bases, and 5 bases lay outside the gene matches. CDR3 bases: TGTGCCAGCAGCGGTGGACTAGCGGGAGGAAGCGAGCAGTACTTC. Translation gives CASSGGLAGGSEQYF.

This clone has more than one count but fewer than ten. The chain joins TRBV5-1 to TRBJ2-7; tentatively, D is TRBD1 (7 bases). The CDR3 loop spans 15 amino acids. Germline CDR1 is SGHRS and CDR2 is YFSETQ. V shed 5 bases and J shed 6 bases, with 21 bases lying between them. CDR3 DNA: TGCGCCAGCAGAGTACAGGGGACGGGGGTTGGCGAGCAGTACTTC. Translated: CASRVQGTGVGEQYF.

The V gene is TRBV2, the J gene TRBJ1-2; D ambiguous. Germline assignment: CDR1 SNHLY and CDR2 FYNNEI. CDR3 length equals 10 residues. CDR3 loop: CRVANYGYTF. The DNA of the CDR3 is TGTCGGGTAGCTAACTATGGCTACACCTTC.

The chain combines TRBV27 with TRBJ1-2, with TRBD1 identical over 9 bases. Germline lookup yields CDR1 MNHEY and CDR2 SMNVEV (reference sequence). Trimming cost V 4 bases and J 4 bases; bases outside gene matches: 10. The CDR3 runs to 16 residues. CDR3 nucleotides: TGTGCCAGCAGTTACACCGGGACAGGGCTCCCCTATGGCTACACCTTC. It is translated as CASSYTGTGLPYGYTF.

The chain carries TRBV27 and TRBJ1-1; D ambiguous. In germline, CDR1 is MNHEY, CDR2 SMNVEV (reference sequence). This CDR3 is built from 15 residues. The V end lost 2 bases, the J end lost 2 bases, and 12 bases lay between the germline ends. The CDR3 loop reads CASSLGQRPNTEAFF. For the CDR3, the DNA is TGTGCCAGCAGTTTAGGGCAGAGACCTAACACTGAAGCTTTCTTT.

V is TRBV4-1 and J is TRBJ2-3, with 7 bases aligning to TRBD1. J lost 6 bases, V lost 3 bases, and 3 bases had no gene match. The CDR3 spans 13 residues. Germline CDR1 is MGHRA and CDR2 is YSYEKL. CDR3 loop: CASSQGTVDTQYF. The CDR3 DNA reads as TGCGCCAGCAGCCAGGGGACAGTGGATACGCAGTATTTT.

This rearrangement joins TRBV2 to TRBJ2-7; D not resolved. Germline V CDR1 and CDR2: SNHLY, FYNNEI. The ends were cut back, 5 bases at V and 6 bases at J, with 17 bases in the middle. CDR3 length: 14 amino acids. CDR3 sequence reads: CASSSPHSSREQYF. CDR3 in DNA: TGTGCCAGCAGTTCTCCCCACAGTAGTCGCGAGCAGTACTTC.

The chain links TRBV27 to TRBJ1-4; tentatively, D is TRBD1 (6 bases). Trimming took off 4 bases at V and 8 bases at J, with 23 bases between the two ends. Germline loops: CDR1 MNHEY, CDR2 SMNVEV (reference sequence). The CDR3 is made up of 17 amino acids. The CDR3 DNA is TGTGCCAGCAGTTCCCGGGACAAGGGAGACAAACGGGAAAAACTGTTTTTT. This codes for CASSSRDKGDKREKLFF.

The V and J genes are TRBV27 and TRBJ1-3; 7 bases are shared with TRBD1. V was pared by 8 bases and J by 0 bases, with 4 bases of the junction left unmatched. The CDR3 is 14 amino acids. CDR1 is MNHEY, CDR2 SMNVEV, per germline (reference sequence). The CDR3 reads CASWTGFSGNTIYF. Here the CDR3 DNA reads TGTGCCAGCTGGACAGGATTCTCTGGAAACACCATATATTTT.

This chain joins TRBV5-4 and TRBJ2-3, with D perhaps matching TRBD1 (6 bases). CDR1 and CDR2 (germline): SGHNT, YYREEE (reference sequence). Trimming took off 2 bases at V and 6 bases at J, with 16 bases between the two ends. The CDR3 runs to 15 residues. The CDR3 DNA reads as TGTGCCAGCAGCTTAGTAGGTAGGGGGTTTGATACGCAGTATTTT. Amino acids: CASSLVGRGFDTQYF.

The chain uses TRBV29-1 and TRBJ2-7, with TRBD1 matching over 7 bases. V was pared by 4 bases and J by 2 bases, with 5 bases of the junction left unmatched. This CDR3 spans 13 amino acids. Germline CDR1 and CDR2: SQVTM and ANQGSEA. The CDR3 is CSVGQGSPYEQYF. CDR3 in DNA: TGCAGCGTTGGACAGGGTTCTCCCTACGAGCAGTACTTC.

The CDR3 sequence is CSASRGELQETQYF. The CDR3 coding sequence is TGCAGTGCTAGTCGGGGGGAACTCCAAGAGACCCAGTACTTC. This chain joins TRBV20-1 and TRBJ2-5; 7 bases are shared with TRBD2. CDR1 DFQATT and CDR2 SNEGSKA come from the germline V gene (reference sequence). The CDR3 has 14 residues. V trimming: 3 bases; J trimming: 1 base; junction bases outside the gene matches: 5.

The chain uses TRBV19 and TRBJ2-5; 8 bases are shared with TRBD1. The ends lost 6 bases at V and 4 bases at J; junction bases unmatched: 7. Germline-derived CDR1 and CDR2 are LNHDA and SQIVND (reference sequence). This CDR3 comprises 14 residues. CDR3 in DNA: TGTGCCAGTAGCTGGACAGGGATCGGAGAGACCCAGTACTTC. Protein sequence: CASSWTGIGETQYF.

This rearrangement joins TRBV5-1 to TRBJ1-2; D gene unclear. The CDR3 length is 13 residues. V lost 1 base to trimming and J lost 5 bases, with 9 bases between them. From germline, CDR1 is SGHRS and CDR2 YFSETQ. Here the CDR3 DNA reads TGCGCCAGCAGCTTGCAGGATGCATATGGCTACACCTTC. This codes for CASSLQDAYGYTF.

This clone has a single count. The rearrangement uses TRBV4-2 and TRBJ1-1; D is perhaps TRBD1 (5 bases). This CDR3 is built from 14 residues. V dropped 4 bases and J dropped 1 base, with 10 bases sitting between them. The germline V gene has CDR1 LGHNA and CDR2 YNFKEQ. The CDR3 protein is CASSPPGGNTEAFF. The CDR3 coding sequence is TGTGCCAGCAGCCCCCCCGGGGGGAACACTGAAGCTTTCTTT.

This rearrangement joins TRBV7-9 to TRBJ2-5; TRBD2 is a possible D gene (5 bases). The CDR3 length is 15 residues. Between the trimmed V and J ends, which lost 3 bases and 5 bases, there was a span of 16 bases. The germline CDR1 and CDR2 sequences are SEHNR and FQNEAQ (reference sequence). CDR3 coding DNA: TGTGCCAGCAGCTTGGGTGCCGGGATCTTTGAGACCCAGTACTTC. This encodes CASSLGAGIFETQYF.

The chain is built from TRBV7-2 and TRBJ2-1, with 9 bases identical to TRBD2. Germline V gives CDR1 SGHTA, CDR2 FQGNSA. Trimming cost V 5 bases and J 6 bases; bases outside gene matches: 11. The CDR3 is 16 residues long. The CDR3 DNA is TGTGCCAGCAGCCCCCGGGTTAGCGGGAGCGCCAATGAGCAGTTCTTC. Its protein is CASSPRVSGSANEQFF.

The chain joins TRBV19 to TRBJ1-2, with D unresolved. The CDR3 has 13 residues. V gave up 8 bases and J gave up 8 bases, with 18 bases separating them. Germline CDR1 and CDR2: LNHDA and SQIVND (reference sequence). For the CDR3, the DNA is TGTGCCAGTCGGCCTCAGACCAGGAAAGGCTACACCTTC. Amino acid sequence: CASRPQTRKGYTF. Filled out from reference TRBV19 and TRBJ1-2, the complete variable domain reads DGGITQSPKYLFRKEGQNVTLSCEQNLNHDAMYWYRQDPGQGLRLIYYSQIVNDFQKGDIAEGYSVSREKKESFPLTVTSAQKNPTAFYLCASRPQTRKGYTFGSGTRLTVV.